These T cell receptor beta chains were read from a single sample in a study of post-analysis software for immune sequencing data. MiXCR was run by TCRdb on the PCR reads, yielding one entry per CDR3 protein. The sample holds around 700,000 distinct CDR3 sequences, 55% to 70% seen once. The sequenced sample was blood. Source of these receptors: a girl aged 2 to 10 with multiple sclerosis. The conserved cysteine and the conserved F or W are not part of the CDR3 here.

TRBV20-1 | SARAREWGEQY
TRBV7-2 | ASSRSGASSYNEQF
TRBV12-3/TRBV12-4 | ASSFGGFSYNEQF
TRBV12-3/TRBV12-4 | ASKDRGPYGYT
TRBV10-1 | ASSESASPANNQPQH
TRBV28 | ASSLATGLNQPQH
TRBV7-2 | ASSPARDNERF
TRBV14 | ASSRNRNYGYT
TRBV7-2 | ASSLVSAGEETQY
TRBV7-9 | ASSPTLPRTTDTQY
TRBV7-6 | ASSLEASAYEQY
TRBV9 | ASSVGLAAHNEQF
TRBV30 | AGPGQGPTNYGYT
TRBV7-2 | ASSPGGGRYGYT
TRBV18 | ASSPFGQTTDTQY
TRBV12-3/TRBV12-4 | ASRYSPGQMNSPLH
TRBV12-3/TRBV12-4 | ASRLFSGTEAF